This record looks at one TCR beta chain sequence and its context. The CDR3 has 15 residues. Germline CDR1 SGHRS, CDR2 YFSETQ. Trimming took off 2 bases at V and 0 bases at J, with 10 bases between the two ends. These data originate in a study of blood T cell repertoires in COVID-19. Sequenced by immunoSEQ multiplex PCR; TCRdb stores in-frame clones only, minus some. In the table there are 250,000 or so clones, 70% to 90% of which are singletons. The sequencing input was PBMCs or T cells enriched from blood (not recorded which). The sequence derives from a woman aged 40-49 years with acute COVID-19. V gene TRBV5-1 combines with J gene TRBJ2-3, with D possibly being TRBD1 (6 bases). The CDR3 DNA sequence: TGCGCCAGCAGCTTCGGGACACTTAGCACAGATACGCAGTATTTT. Protein sequence: CASSFGTLSTDTQYF.